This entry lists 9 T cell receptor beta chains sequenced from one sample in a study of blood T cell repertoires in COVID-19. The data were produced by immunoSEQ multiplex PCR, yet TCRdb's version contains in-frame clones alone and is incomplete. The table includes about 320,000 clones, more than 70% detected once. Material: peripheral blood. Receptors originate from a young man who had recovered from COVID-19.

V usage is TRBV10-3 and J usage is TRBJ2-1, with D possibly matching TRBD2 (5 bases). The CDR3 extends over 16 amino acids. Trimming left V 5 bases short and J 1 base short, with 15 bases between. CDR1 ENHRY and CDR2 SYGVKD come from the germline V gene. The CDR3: CAISSRSGESYNEQFF. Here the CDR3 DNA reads TGTGCCATCAGTTCCCGAAGTGGGGAGTCCTACAATGAGCAGTTCTTC.

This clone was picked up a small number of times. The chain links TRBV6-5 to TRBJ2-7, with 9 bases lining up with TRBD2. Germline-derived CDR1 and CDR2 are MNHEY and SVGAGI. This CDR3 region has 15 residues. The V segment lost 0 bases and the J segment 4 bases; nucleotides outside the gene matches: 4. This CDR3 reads CASSYSPSGEYEQYF. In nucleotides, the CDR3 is TGTGCCAGCAGTTACTCTCCTAGCGGGGAATACGAGCAGTACTTC.

CDR3 DNA sequence: TGTGCCAGCAGCCAAGTGAGCTGGAGCTCCTACGAGCAGTACTTC. Its translation is CASSQVSWSSYEQYF. The chain employs TRBV3-1 (or the pseudogene TRBV3-2) and TRBJ2-7; no clear D gene. CDR3 length: 15 amino acids. Germline V gene data show CDR1 as LGHDT and CDR2 as YNNKEL (reference sequence). V lost 1 base and J 0 bases, leaving 10 bases between the germline ends.

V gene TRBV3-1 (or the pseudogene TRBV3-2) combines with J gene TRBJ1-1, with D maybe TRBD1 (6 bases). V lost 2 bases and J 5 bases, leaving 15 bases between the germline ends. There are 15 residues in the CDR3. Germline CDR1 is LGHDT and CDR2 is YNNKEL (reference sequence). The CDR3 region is CASSQSGGLGTEAFF. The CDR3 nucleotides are TGTGCCAGCAGCCAATCGGGGGGGCTGGGAACTGAAGCTTTCTTT.

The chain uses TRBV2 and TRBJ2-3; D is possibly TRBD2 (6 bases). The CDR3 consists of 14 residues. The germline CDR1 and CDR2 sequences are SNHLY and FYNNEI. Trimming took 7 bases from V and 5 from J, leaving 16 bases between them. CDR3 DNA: TGTGCCAGCAATCGGGACTGGGGGGTAGATACGCAGTATTTT. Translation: CASNRDWGVDTQYF.

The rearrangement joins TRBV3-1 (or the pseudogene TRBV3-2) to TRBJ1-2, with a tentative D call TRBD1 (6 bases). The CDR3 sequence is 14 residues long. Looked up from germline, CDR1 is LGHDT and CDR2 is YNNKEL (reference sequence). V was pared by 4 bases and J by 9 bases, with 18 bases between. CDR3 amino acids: CASSLQTGSMRYTF. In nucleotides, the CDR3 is TGTGCCAGCAGCCTCCAGACAGGCTCTATGCGCTACACCTTC.

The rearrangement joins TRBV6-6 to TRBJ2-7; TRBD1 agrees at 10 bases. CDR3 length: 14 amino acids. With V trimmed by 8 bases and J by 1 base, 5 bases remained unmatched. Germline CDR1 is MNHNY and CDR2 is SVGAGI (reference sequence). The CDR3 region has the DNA TGTGCCAGCTTTTGGGGACAGGGGTCCTACGAGCAGTACTTC. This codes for CASFWGQGSYEQYF.

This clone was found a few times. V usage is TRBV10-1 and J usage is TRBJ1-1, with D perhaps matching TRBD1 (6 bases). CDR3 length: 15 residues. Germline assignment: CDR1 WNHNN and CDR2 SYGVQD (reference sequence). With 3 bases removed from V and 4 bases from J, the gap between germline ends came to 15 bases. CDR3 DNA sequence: TGCGCCAGCAGTGAAAGTCTCAGGGGTGTCACTGAAGCTTTCTTT. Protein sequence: CASSESLRGVTEAFF.

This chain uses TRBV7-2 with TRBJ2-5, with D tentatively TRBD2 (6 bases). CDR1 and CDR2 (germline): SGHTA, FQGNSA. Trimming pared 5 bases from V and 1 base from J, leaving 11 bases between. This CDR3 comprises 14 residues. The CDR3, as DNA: TGTGCCAGCAGCCCTGGACTAACCCAAGAGACCCAGTACTTC. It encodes CASSPGLTQETQYF.